This T cell receptor (beta chain) was recorded in a study of cytomegalovirus exposure and HLA in healthy donors. The PCR ran on 60 Vbeta and 13 Jbeta primers. Repertoires were generated with immunoSEQ multiplex PCR, while TCRdb's copy carries only in-frame clones and drops some. The table has 160,000 or so clones, about four fifths seen once; the top ten hold roughly 4.4%. Study-level results: Earlier analysis looked at TCR beta V segments, and most were productive about 87% or about 30% of the time. The sole available immune exposure information was CMV serostatus. The authors later found TCR association rates varying by HLA locus, with DRB1 most and HLA-C fewest. In a later analysis, approximately 15,000 TCR beta sequences were associated with HLA alleles at 0.05 false discovery rate.

On this clone itself: Its antigen is unknown.

V shed 4 bases, J shed 2 bases, and the junction held 3 bases outside the gene matches. Germline values: CDR1 SGHNT, CDR2 YYREEE (reference sequence). The CDR3 spans 15 residues. The sample consisted of PBMCs. This sequence was found in a woman younger than 30 in good health and CMV-seropositive. This chain joins TRBV5-4 and TRBJ2-1; TRBD1 matches at 10 bases. CDR3 DNA sequence: TGTGCCAGCAGCATGGACAGGGGGACCTACAATGAGCAGTTCTTC. This translates into CASSMDRGTYNEQFF.